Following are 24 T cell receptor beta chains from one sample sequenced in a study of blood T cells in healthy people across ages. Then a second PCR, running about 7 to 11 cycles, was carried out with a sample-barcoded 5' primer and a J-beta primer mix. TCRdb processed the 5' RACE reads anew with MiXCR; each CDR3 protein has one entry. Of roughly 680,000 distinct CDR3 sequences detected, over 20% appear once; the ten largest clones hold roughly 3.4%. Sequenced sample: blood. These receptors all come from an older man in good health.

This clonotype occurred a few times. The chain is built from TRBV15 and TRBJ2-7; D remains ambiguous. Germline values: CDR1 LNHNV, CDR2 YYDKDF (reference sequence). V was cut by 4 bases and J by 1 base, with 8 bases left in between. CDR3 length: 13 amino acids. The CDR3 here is CATSTPASYEQYF. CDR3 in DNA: TGTGCCACCAGCACGCCAGCATCCTACGAGCAGTACTTC.

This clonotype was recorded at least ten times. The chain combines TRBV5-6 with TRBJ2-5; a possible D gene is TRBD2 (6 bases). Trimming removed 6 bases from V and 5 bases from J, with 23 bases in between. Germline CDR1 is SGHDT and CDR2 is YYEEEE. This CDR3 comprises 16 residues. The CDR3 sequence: CASTKTKGRFLETQYF. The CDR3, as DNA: TGTGCCAGCACCAAAACGAAGGGGAGGTTTTTGGAGACCCAGTACTTC.

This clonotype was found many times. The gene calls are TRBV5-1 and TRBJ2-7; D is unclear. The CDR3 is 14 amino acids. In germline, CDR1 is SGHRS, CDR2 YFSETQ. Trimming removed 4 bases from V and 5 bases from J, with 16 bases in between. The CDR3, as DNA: TGCGCCAGCAGCCCCTCGGAAGGTTCTAACGAGCAGTACTTC. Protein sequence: CASSPSEGSNEQYF.

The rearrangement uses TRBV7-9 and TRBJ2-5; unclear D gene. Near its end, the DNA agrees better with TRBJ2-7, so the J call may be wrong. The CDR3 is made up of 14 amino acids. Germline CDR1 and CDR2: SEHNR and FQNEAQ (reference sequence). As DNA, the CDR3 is TGTGCCAGCAGCTTAGAGGTTGGATTAACCGAGCAGTACTTC. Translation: CASSLEVGLTEQYF.

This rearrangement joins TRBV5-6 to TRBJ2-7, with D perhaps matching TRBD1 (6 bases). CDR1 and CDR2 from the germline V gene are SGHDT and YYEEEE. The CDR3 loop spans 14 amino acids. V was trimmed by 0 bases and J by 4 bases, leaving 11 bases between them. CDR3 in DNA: TGTGCCAGCAGCTTGGTCTCAGGGGAGTACGAGCAGTACTTC. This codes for CASSLVSGEYEQYF.

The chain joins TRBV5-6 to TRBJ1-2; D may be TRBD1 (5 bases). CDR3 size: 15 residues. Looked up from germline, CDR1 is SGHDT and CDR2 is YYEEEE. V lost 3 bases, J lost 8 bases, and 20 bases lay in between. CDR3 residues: CASSSRGRRGSGYTF. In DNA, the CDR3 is TGTGCCAGCAGCTCCCGAGGGAGAAGGGGATCCGGCTACACCTTC.

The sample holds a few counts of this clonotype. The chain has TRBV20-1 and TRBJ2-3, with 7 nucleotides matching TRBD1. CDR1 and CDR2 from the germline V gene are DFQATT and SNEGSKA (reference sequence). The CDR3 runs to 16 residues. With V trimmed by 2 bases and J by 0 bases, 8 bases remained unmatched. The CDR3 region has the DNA TGCAGTGCTAGAAATCGGGACAGTCAAAGCACAGATACGCAGTATTTT. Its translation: CSARNRDSQSTDTQYF.

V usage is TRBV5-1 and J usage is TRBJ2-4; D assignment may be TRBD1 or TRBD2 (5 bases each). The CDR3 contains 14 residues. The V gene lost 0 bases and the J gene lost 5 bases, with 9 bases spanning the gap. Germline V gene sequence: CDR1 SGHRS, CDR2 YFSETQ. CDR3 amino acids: CASSLGGTENIQYF. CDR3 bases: TGCGCCAGCAGCTTGGGAGGGACCGAAAACATTCAGTACTTC.

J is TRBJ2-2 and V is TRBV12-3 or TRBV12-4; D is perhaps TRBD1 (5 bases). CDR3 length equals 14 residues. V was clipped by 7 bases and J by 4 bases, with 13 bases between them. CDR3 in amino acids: CASNSGLSTGELFF. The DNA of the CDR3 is TGTGCCAGCAATTCAGGGTTGAGCACCGGGGAGCTGTTTTTT.

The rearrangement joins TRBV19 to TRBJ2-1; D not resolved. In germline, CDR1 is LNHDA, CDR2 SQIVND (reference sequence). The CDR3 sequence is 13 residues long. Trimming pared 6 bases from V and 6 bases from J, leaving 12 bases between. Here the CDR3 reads CASSEVPFNEQFF. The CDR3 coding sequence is TGTGCCAGTAGCGAGGTGCCTTTCAATGAGCAGTTCTTC.

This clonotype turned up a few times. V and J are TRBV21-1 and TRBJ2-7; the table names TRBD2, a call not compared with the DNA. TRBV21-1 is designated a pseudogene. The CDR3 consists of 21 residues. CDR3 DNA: TGTGCCAGCAGCCTAGGTCTTTTTCTCGGGACTAGCCGCACCCAGACCTACGAGCAGTACTTC. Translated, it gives CASSLGLFLGTSRTQTYEQYF.

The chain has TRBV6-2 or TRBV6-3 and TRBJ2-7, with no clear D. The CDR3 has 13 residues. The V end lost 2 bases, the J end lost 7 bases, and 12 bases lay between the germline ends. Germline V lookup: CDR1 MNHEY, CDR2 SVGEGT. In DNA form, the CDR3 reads TGTGCCAGCAGTTACCCCAATACAAGGGAGCAGTACTTC. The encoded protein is CASSYPNTREQYF.

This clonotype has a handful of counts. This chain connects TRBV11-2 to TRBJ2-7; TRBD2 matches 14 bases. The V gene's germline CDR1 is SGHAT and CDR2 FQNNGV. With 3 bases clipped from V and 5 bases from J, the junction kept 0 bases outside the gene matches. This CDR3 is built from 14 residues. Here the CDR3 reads CASSLTSGRDEQYF. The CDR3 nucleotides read TGTGCCAGCAGCTTGACTAGCGGGAGGGACGAGCAGTACTTC.

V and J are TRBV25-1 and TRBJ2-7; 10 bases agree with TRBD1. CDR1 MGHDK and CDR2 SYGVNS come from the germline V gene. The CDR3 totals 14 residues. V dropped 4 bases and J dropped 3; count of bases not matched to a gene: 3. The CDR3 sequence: CASSGTGGNYEQYF. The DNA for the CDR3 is TGTGCCAGCAGTGGGACAGGGGGGAACTACGAGCAGTACTTC.

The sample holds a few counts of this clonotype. This CDR3 reads CASSPEPNSYNEQFF. The CDR3, as DNA: TGTGCCAGCTCACCAGAACCAAACTCCTACAATGAGCAGTTCTTC. V and J are TRBV18 and TRBJ2-1; D call uncertain. CDR1 and CDR2 (germline): KGHSH, LQKENI. The V gene lost 2 bases and the J gene lost 0 bases, with 8 bases spanning the gap. This CDR3 has 15 residues. The variable domain in full, completed from reference TRBV18 and TRBJ2-1, reads NAGVMQNPRHLVRRRGQEARLRCSPMKGHSHVYWYRQLPEEGLKFMVYLQKENIIDESGMPKERFSAEFPKEGPSILRIQQVVRGDSAAYFCASSPEPNSYNEQFFGPGTRLTVL.

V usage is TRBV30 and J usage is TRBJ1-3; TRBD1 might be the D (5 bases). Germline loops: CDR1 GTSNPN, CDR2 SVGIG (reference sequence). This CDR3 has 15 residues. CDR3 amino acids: CAWGKGPISGNTIYF. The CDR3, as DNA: TGTGCATGGGGGAAAGGTCCTATCTCTGGAAACACCATATATTTT.

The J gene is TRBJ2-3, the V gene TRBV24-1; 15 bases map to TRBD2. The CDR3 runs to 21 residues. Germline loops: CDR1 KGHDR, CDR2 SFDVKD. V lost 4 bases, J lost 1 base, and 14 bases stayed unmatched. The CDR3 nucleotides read TGTGCCACCAGTGAACCTGGCCCCGGGACTAGCGGGAGGAGAGGCACAGATACGCAGTATTTT. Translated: CATSEPGPGTSGRRGTDTQYF.

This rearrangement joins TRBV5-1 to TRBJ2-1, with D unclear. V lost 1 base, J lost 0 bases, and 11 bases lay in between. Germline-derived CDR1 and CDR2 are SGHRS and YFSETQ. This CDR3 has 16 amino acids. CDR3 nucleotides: TGCGCCAGCAGCTTGATGGGATACGACTCCTACAATGAGCAGTTCTTC. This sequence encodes CASSLMGYDSYNEQFF.

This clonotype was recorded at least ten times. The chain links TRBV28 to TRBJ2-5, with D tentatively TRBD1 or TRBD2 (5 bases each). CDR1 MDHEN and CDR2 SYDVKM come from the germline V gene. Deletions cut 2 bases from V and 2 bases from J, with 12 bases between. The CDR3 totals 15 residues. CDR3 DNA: TGTGCCAGCAGTTTACTGGGGACGGCTCAAGAGACCCAGTACTTC. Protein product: CASSLLGTAQETQYF.

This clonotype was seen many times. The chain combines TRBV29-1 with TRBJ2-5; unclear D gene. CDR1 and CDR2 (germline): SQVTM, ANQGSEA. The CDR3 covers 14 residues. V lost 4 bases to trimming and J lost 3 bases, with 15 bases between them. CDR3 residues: CSVGILSAKETQYF. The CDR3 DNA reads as TGCAGCGTTGGGATCTTGAGCGCAAAAGAGACCCAGTACTTC.

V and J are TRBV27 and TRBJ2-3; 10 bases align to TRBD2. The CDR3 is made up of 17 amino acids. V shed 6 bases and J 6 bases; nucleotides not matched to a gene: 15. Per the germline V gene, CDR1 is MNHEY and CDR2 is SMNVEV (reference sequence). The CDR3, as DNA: TGTGCCAGCAGCGACCATGCCCTAGCGGGAGCGGGTGATACGCAGTATTTT. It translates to CASSDHALAGAGDTQYF.

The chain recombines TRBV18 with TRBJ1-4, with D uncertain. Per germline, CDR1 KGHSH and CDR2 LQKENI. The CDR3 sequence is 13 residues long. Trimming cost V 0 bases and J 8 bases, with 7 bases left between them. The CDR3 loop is CASSPPLEEKLFF. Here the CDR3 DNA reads TGTGCCAGCTCACCACCGTTGGAGGAAAAACTGTTTTTT.

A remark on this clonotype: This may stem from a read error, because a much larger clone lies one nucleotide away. The CDR3, as DNA: TGTGCCGGCAGAACGGAGTTTGAAGCTTTCTTT. Its protein product is CAGRTEFEAFF. The genes are TRBV28 and TRBJ1-1; D uncertain. Germline-derived CDR1 and CDR2 are MDHEN and SYDVKM. CDR3 length equals 11 residues.

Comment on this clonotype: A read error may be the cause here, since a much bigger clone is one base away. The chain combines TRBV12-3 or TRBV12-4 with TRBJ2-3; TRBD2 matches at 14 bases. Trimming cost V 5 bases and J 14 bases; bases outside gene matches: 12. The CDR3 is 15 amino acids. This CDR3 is CASSPAGLAGVMRYF. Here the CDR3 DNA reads TGTGCCAGCAGTCCGGCGGGACTAGCGGGAGTAATGCGGTATTTT.